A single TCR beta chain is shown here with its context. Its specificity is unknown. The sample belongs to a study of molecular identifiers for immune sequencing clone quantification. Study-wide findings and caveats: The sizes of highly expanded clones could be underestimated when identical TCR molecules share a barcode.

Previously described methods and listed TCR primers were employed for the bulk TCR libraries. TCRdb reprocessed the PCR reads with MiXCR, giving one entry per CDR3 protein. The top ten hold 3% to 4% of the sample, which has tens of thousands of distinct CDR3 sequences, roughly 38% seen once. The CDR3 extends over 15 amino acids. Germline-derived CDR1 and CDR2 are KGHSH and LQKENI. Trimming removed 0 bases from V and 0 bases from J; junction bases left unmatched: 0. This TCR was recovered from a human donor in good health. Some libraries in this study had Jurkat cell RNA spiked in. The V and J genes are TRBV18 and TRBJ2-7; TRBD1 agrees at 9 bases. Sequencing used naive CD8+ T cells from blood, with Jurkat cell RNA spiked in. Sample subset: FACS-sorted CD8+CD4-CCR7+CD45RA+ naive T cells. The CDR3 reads CASSPPGQGSYEQYF. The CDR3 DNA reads TGTGCCAGCTCACCACCGGGACAGGGCTCCTACGAGCAGTACTTC.